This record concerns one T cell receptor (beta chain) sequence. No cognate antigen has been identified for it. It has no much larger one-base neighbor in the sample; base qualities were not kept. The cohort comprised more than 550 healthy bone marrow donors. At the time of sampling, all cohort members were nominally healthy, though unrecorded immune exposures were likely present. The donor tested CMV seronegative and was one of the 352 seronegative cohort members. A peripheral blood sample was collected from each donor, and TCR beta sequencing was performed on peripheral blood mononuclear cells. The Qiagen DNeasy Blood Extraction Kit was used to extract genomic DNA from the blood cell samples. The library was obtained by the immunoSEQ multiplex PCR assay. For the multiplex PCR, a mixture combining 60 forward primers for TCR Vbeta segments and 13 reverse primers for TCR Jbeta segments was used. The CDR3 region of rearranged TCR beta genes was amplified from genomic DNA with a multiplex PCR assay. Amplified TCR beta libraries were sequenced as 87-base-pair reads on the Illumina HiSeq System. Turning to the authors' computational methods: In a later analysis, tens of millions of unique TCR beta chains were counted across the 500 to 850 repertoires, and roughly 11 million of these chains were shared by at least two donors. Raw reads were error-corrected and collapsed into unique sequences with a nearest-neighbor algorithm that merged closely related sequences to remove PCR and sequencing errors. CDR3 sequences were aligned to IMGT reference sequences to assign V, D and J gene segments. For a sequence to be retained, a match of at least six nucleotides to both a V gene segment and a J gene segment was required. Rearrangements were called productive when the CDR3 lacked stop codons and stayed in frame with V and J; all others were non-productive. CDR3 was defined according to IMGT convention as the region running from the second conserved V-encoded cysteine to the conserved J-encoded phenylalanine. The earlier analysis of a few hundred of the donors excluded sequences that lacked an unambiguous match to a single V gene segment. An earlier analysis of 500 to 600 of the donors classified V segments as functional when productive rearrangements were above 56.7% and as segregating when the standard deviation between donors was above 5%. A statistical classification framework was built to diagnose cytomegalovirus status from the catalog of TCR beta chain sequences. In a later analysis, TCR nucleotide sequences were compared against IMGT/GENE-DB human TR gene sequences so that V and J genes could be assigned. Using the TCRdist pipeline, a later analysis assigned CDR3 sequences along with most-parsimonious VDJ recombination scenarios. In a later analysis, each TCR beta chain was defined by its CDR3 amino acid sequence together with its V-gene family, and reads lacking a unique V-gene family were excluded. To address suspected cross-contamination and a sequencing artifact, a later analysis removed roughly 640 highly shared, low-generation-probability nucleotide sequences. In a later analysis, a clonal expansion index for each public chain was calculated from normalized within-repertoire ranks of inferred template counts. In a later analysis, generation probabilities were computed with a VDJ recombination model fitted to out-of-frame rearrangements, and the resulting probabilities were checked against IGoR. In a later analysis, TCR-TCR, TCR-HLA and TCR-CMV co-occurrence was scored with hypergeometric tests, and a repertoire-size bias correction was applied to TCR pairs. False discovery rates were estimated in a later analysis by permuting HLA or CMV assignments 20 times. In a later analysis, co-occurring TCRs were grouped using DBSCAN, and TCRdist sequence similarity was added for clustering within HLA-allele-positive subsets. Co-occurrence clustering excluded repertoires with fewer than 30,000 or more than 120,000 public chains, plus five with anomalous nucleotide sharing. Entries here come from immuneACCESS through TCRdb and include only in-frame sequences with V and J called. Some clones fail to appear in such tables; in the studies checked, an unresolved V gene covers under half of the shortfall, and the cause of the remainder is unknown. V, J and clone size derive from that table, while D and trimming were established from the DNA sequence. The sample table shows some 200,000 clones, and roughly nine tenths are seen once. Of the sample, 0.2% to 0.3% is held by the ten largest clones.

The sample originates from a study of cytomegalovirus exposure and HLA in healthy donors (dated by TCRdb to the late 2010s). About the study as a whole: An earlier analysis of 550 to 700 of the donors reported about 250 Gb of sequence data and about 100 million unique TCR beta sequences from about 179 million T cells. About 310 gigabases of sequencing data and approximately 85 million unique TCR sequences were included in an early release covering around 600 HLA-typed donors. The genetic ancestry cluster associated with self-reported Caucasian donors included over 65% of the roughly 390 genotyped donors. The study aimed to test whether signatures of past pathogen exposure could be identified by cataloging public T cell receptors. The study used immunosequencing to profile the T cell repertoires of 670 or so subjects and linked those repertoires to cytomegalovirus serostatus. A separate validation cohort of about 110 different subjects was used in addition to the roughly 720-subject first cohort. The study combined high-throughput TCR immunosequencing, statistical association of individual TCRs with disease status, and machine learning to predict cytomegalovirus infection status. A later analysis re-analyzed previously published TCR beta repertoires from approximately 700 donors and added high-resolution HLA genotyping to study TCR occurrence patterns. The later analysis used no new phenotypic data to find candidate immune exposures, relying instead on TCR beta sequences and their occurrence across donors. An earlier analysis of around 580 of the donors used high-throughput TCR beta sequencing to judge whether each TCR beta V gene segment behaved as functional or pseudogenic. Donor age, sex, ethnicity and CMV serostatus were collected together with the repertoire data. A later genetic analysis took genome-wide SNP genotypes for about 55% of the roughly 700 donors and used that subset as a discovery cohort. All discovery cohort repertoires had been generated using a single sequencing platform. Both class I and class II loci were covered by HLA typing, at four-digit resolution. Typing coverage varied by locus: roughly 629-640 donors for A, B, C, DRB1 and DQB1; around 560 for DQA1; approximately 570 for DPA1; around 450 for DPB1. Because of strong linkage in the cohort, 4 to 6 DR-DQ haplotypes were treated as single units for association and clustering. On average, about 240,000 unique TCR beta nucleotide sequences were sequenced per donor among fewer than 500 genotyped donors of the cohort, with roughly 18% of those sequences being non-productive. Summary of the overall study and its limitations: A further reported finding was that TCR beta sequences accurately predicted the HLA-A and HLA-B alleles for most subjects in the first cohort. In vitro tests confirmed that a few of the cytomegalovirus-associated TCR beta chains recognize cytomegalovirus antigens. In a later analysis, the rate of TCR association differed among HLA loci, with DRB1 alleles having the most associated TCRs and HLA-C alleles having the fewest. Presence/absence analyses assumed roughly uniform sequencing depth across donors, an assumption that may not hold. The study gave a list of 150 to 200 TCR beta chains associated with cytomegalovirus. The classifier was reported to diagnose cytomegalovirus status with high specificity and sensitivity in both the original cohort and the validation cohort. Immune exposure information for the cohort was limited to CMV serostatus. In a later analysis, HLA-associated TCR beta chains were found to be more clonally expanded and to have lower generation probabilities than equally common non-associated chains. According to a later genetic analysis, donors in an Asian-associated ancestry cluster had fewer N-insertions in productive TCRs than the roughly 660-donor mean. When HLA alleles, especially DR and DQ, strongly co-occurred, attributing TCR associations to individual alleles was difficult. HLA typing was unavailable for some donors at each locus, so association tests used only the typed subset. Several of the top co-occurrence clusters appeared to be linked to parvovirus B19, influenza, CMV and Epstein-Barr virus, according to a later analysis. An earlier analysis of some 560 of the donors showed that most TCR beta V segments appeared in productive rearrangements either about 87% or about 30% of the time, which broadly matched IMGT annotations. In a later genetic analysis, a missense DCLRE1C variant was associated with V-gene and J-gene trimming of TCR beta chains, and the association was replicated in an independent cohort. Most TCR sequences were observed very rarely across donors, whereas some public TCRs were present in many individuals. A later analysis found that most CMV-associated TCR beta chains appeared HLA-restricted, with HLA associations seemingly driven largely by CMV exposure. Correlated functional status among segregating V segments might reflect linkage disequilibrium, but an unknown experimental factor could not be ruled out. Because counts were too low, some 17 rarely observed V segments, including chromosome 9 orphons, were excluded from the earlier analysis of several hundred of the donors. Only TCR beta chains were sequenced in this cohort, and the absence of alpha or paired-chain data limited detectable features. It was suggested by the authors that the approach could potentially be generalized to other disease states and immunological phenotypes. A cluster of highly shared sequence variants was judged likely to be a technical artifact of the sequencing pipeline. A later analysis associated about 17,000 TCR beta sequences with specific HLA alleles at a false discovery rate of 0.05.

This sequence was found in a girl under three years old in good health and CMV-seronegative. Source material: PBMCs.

The DNA reads TGTGCCAGCAGCCGGTCACCGGCGGATGGCTACACCTTC. It specifies CASSRSPADGYTF. The V and J genes are TRBV6-5 and TRBJ1-2; a confident D gene designation cannot be given. Trimming takes 6 bases from V and 6 bases from J, and the germline ends sit 14 bases apart. Measured from the cysteine to the phenylalanine, the CDR3 is 13 residues long. The DNA shown is the 39-base CDR3, in frame from base 1. The germline V gene yields MNHEY for CDR1 and SVGAGI for CDR2.